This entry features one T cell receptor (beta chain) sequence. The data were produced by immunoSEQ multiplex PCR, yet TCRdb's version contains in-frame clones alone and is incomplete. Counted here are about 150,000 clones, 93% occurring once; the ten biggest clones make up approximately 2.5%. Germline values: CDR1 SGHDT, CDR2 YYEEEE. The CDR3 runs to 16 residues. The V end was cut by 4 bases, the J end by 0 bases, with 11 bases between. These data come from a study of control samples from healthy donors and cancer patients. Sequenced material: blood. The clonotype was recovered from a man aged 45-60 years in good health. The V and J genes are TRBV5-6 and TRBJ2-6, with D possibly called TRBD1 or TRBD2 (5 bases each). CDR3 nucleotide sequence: TGTGCCAGCAGCCCCCCCGGGGCCTCTGGGGCCAACGTCCTGACTTTC. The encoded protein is CASSPPGASGANVLTF.